These T cell receptor beta chains were read from a single sample in a study of CD8 T cells in ankylosing spondylitis. TCRdb reprocessed the 5' RACE reads with MiXCR, giving one entry per CDR3 protein. Altogether some 140,000 distinct CDR3 sequences are present, about 7% being singletons, with the ten largest covering around 12%. Sample: blood, either unsorted or a sorted T cell fraction (not recorded which). These TCRs come from a female donor with ankylosing spondylitis or in good health (not recorded which). Each CDR3 is given with its conserved first and last residue. A D gene is named only where the DNA matches it firmly. Size is stated as once, few, many or a size class.

clone size | J gene | D gene | V gene | CDR3 DNA | CDR3 protein
many | TRBJ1-2 | . | TRBV5-1 | TGCGCCAGCAGCTTGGAGGGGCTGTTTTATGGCTACACCTTC | CASSLEGLFYGYTF
many | TRBJ1-2 | . | TRBV5-5 | TGTGCCAGCAGCTTAAGCCAGGGATATGGCTACACCTTC | CASSLSQGYGYTF
few | TRBJ2-1 | . | TRBV4-2 | TGTGCCAGCAGCCCAAGATTTGGGGAGGACAATGAGCAGTTCTTC | CASSPRFGEDNEQFF
many | TRBJ2-5 | TRBD1 | TRBV5-4 | TGTGCCAGCAGCTGGGACAGGGCGGTTGAGACCCAGTACTTC | CASSWDRAVETQYF
many | TRBJ1-3 | . | TRBV20-1 | TGCAGTGCTAGAGGTGGAAACACCATATATTTT | CSARGGNTIYF
many | TRBJ1-1 | TRBD1 | TRBV18 | TGTGCCAGCTCACAAGGACAGGAAAACACTGAAGCTTTCTTT | CASSQGQENTEAFF
many | TRBJ2-7 | . | TRBV5-6 | TGTGCCAGCAGCACTTACTCCGAGCAGTACTTC | CASSTYSEQYF
many | TRBJ1-2 | . | TRBV20-1 | TGCAGTGCTAGAGACCCTGCAGGGGACTATGGCTACACCTTC | CSARDPAGDYGYTF
many | TRBJ2-3 | . | TRBV5-1 | TGCGCCAGCAGCTTTAGGGGGACTAGCACAGATACGCAGTATTTT | CASSFRGTSTDTQYF
many | TRBJ2-1 | TRBD2 | TRBV29-1 | TGCAGCGTTGAATATTTTAGCGGGGGGTTAAGCAATGAGCAGTTCTTC | CSVEYFSGGLSNEQFF
many | TRBJ1-2 | . | TRBV20-1 | TGCAGTGCTCTGACGACAGCTAACTATGGCTACACCTTC | CSALTTANYGYTF
few | TRBJ2-1 | TRBD1 | TRBV11-3 | TGTGCCAGCAGCCCAGGGACAGGGGTCTACAATGAGCAGTTCTTC | CASSPGTGVYNEQFF
many | TRBJ1-4 | TRBD1 | TRBV5-1 | TGCGCCAGCAGCCCGCTGGACAGGGGAGAGGATGAAAAACTGTTTTTT | CASSPLDRGEDEKLFF
many | TRBJ1-2 | . | TRBV7-9 | TGTGCCAGCAGCTTAGAACAGTTAGCTAACTATGGCTACACCTTC | CASSLEQLANYGYTF
many | TRBJ1-4 | . | TRBV5-1 | TGCGCCAGCAGCTTAAGCCCGGGTCTTGAAAAACTGTTTTTT | CASSLSPGLEKLFF
many | TRBJ2-2 | TRBD1 | TRBV9 | TGTGCCAGCAGCGTAGGGACAGGGGGTCGAGACACCGGGGAGCTGTTTTTT | CASSVGTGGRDTGELFF
many | TRBJ2-7 | . | TRBV30 | TGTGCCTGGAGTCGGGCCTACGAGCAGTACTTC | CAWSRAYEQYF
many | TRBJ2-1 | . | TRBV10-3 | TGTGCCATCAGTGAGTCGAATAGCGGCAATGAGCAGTTCTTC | CAISESNSGNEQFF
many | TRBJ2-1 | . | TRBV24-1 | TGTGCCACCAGTGATTGGAGAACAGGGTCCAATGAGCAGTTCTTC | CATSDWRTGSNEQFF
many | TRBJ2-1 | . | TRBV3-1 | TGTGCCAGCAGCCCCTACTTCATAGCAGATGGTGAGCAGTTCTTC | CASSPYFIADGEQFF
many | TRBJ1-4 | . | TRBV10-3 | TGTGCCATCAGTGAGGCCTCGACTAATGAAAAACTGTTTTTT | CAISEASTNEKLFF
many | TRBJ1-4 | . | TRBV12-3/TRBV12-4 | TGTGCCAGCAGTCTGGGGGAGGAGAATGAAAAACTGTTTTTT | CASSLGEENEKLFF
many | TRBJ2-7 | . | TRBV4-1 | TGCGCCAGCAGCCAAGACATCCGAGACTACCCCTCCTACGAGCAGTACTTC | CASSQDIRDYPSYEQYF
many | TRBJ2-7 | . | TRBV7-7 | TGTGCTAGCAGCCCCGCGGGACAGACCTACGAGCAGTACTTC | CASSPAGQTYEQYF
many | TRBJ1-1 | . | TRBV11-1 | TGTGCCAGCAGCTTATTCGGTCAGACGAACACTGAAGCTTTCTTT | CASSLFGQTNTEAFF
many | TRBJ2-1 | . | TRBV4-1 | TGCGCCAGCAGCCAAGGGTGGGCCAGCAATGAGCAGTTCTTC | CASSQGWASNEQFF
many | TRBJ1-5 | . | TRBV20-1 | TGCAGTGCTAGAGGGCAGGGAAGGTGGAGCAATCAGCCCCAGCATTTT | CSARGQGRWSNQPQHF
many | TRBJ2-7 | TRBD1 | TRBV20-1 | TGCAGTGCTAGGGTGGGACAGACAAACTCCTACGAGCAGTACTTC | CSARVGQTNSYEQYF
many | TRBJ2-4 | TRBD1 | TRBV4-3 | TGCGCCAGCAGCCAAGGGACAGGGGGAAACATTCAGTACTTC | CASSQGTGGNIQYF